This TCR beta chain was documented in a study of blood T cell repertoires in COVID-19. Across the study: The analysed material was cDNA or gDNA that came from T cells, B-cell-depleted T cells, or PBMCs.

Per the original data handling: Quantification of nucleated cells was approximated via reference gene primer amplification. Sequencing was performed with immunoSEQ multiplex PCR; in TCRdb, only in-frame clones are kept and a portion is missing. Clone size and V and J calls were adopted from that table, with D and trimming inferred from the DNA. This sample yields 130,000 to 150,000 clones, of which approximately 89% are seen a single time; under 2% belongs to the top ten. The CDR3 loop spans 13 amino acids. In germline, CDR1 is MNHEY, CDR2 SVGAGI. The V and J ends lost 9 bases and 6 bases respectively, with 17 bases between them.

The chain is built from TRBV6-5 and TRBJ1-1; a weak D match, TRBD1 (5 bases). The sample taken for sequencing was peripheral blood. The receptor comes from a human donor in a cohort sampled during active COVID-19. The DNA of the CDR3 is TGTGCCAGTACCTCGGCGGGGGTCCCTGAAGCTTTCTTT. Encoded protein: CASTSAGVPEAFF.